These 29 T cell receptor beta chains share one sample of origin, sequenced in a study of blood T cell repertoires in COVID-19. Generated by immunoSEQ multiplex PCR, the TCRdb table keeps only in-frame clones and is missing some. The sample has roughly 140,000 clones, approximately 80% seen once; the top ten hold roughly 8.6%. The sample was peripheral blood. Receptors were obtained from a woman older than 75 in a cohort sampled during active or convalescent COVID-19.

This clone was detected a few times. The chain has TRBV4-1 and TRBJ2-1; D uncertain. CDR3 length equals 11 residues. V was trimmed by 3 bases and J by 6 bases, leaving 3 bases between them. Germline values: CDR1 MGHRA, CDR2 YSYEKL. The CDR3 nucleotides are TGCGCCAGCAGCCATATCAATGAGCAGTTCTTC. Protein sequence: CASSHINEQFF.

The genes are TRBV12-5 and TRBJ2-2, with D maybe TRBD1 (6 bases). The CDR3 runs to 14 residues. Trimming cost V 6 bases and J 6 bases, with 14 bases left between them. Germline assignment: CDR1 LGHNT and CDR2 FRNRAP. The CDR3 nucleotides read TGTGCTAGTGGCTTAACAGGGATCCCCGGGGAGCTGTTTTTT. Translating gives CASGLTGIPGELFF.

This clone came up a few times. This chain links TRBV7-3 with TRBJ2-2; no definite D call. The CDR3 sequence is 14 residues long. V was cut by 3 bases and J by 2 bases, with 7 bases left in between. Germline assignment: CDR1 SGHTA and CDR2 FQGTGA. CDR3 residues: CASSLARNTGELFF. CDR3 DNA: TGTGCCAGCAGCTTGGCCAGAAACACCGGGGAGCTGTTTTTT.

The rearrangement joins TRBV4-3 to TRBJ2-5; TRBD2 might be the D (5 bases). In germline, CDR1 is LGHNA, CDR2 YSLEER. The V and J ends lost 0 bases and 4 bases respectively, with 9 bases between them. CDR3 size: 14 residues. The CDR3 sequence: CASSQELGLETQYF. CDR3 nucleotides: TGCGCCAGCAGCCAAGAACTAGGGTTAGAGACCCAGTACTTC.

The gene calls are TRBV2 and TRBJ1-1; D unresolved. Germline assignment: CDR1 SNHLY and CDR2 FYNNEI. Trimming shortened V by 8 bases and J by 9 bases, and 13 bases separated the two germline ends. CDR3 size: 11 residues. The CDR3 coding sequence is TGTGCCAGCGCTATCGGTACTAAAGCTTTCTTT. This encodes CASAIGTKAFF. The variable domain in full, completed from reference TRBV2 and TRBJ1-1, reads EPEVTQTPSHQVTQMGQEVILRCVPISNHLYFYWYRQILGQKVEFLVSFYNNEISEKSEIFDDQFSVERPDGSNFTLKIRSTKLEDSAMYFCASAIGTKAFFGQGTRLTVV.

The chain uses TRBV19 and TRBJ2-3, with D hard to call. V was clipped by 2 bases and J by 2 bases, with 5 bases between them. Germline loops: CDR1 LNHDA, CDR2 SQIVND (reference sequence). This CDR3 has 13 amino acids. CDR3 coding DNA: TGTGCCAGTAGTATACAGTTCACAGATACGCAGTATTTT. Protein sequence: CASSIQFTDTQYF.

The genes are TRBV18 and TRBJ1-5; the D is unclear. V was pared by 3 bases and J by 2 bases, with 5 bases between. This CDR3 comprises 13 residues. CDR1 and CDR2 (germline): KGHSH, LQKENI. The CDR3 spells CASSPQGNQPQHF. DNA of the CDR3: TGTGCCAGCTCACCTCAGGGCAATCAGCCCCAGCATTTT.

The rearrangement joins TRBV25-1 to TRBJ2-2; D uncertain. The V end lost 0 bases, the J end lost 6 bases, and 2 bases lay between the germline ends. This CDR3 is built from 12 residues. Germline V gene lookup returns CDR1 MGHDK and CDR2 SYGVNS. CDR3 coding DNA: TGTGCCAGCAGTGAATACTCCGGGGAGCTGTTTTTT. Amino acid sequence: CASSEYSGELFF.

This rearrangement joins TRBV13 to TRBJ1-2; no clear D. Germline V CDR1 and CDR2: PRHDT, FYEKMQ (reference sequence). V lost 6 bases, J lost 1 base, and 9 bases lay in between. The CDR3 has 13 amino acids. The CDR3 loop is CASRRTVNYGYTF. As DNA, the CDR3 is TGTGCCAGCAGGAGAACAGTTAACTATGGCTACACCTTC.

The chain employs TRBV28 and TRBJ1-2; TRBD1 agrees at 7 bases. Germline V lookup: CDR1 MDHEN, CDR2 SYDVKM. The CDR3 is 15 amino acids. V gave up 2 bases and J gave up 3 bases; unmatched junction bases: 6. Here the CDR3 DNA reads TGTGCCAGCAGTTTAGGTGCAGGGGGAGACTATGGCTACACCTTC. It codes for CASSLGAGGDYGYTF.

The chain recombines TRBV6-5 with TRBJ1-4; the match to TRBD1 covers 8 bases. Germline CDR1 and CDR2: MNHEY and SVGAGI. V lost 7 bases, J lost 4 bases, and 8 bases stayed unmatched. The CDR3 is made up of 15 amino acids. For the CDR3, the DNA is TGTGCCAGCATCGGTTTTACAGGGGGTAATGAAAAACTGTTTTTT. This sequence encodes CASIGFTGGNEKLFF.

V and J are TRBV7-3 and TRBJ1-4; D is unclear. This CDR3 region has 13 residues. Germline-derived CDR1 and CDR2 are SGHTA and FQGTGA. Trimming left V 5 bases short and J 11 bases short, with 15 bases between. The CDR3 spells CASSPLREEKLFF. The CDR3 region has the DNA TGTGCCAGCAGCCCCCTACGAGAGGAGAAACTGTTTTTT.

This chain connects TRBV19 to TRBJ1-3, with 7 positions matching TRBD1. Germline loops: CDR1 LNHDA, CDR2 SQIVND (reference sequence). This CDR3 has 15 amino acids. V shed 3 bases, J shed 4 bases, and the junction held 6 bases outside the gene matches. Here the CDR3 reads CASSIAGTAGNTIYF. CDR3 DNA: TGTGCCAGTAGTATCGCAGGGACAGCGGGAAACACCATATATTTT.

The chain combines TRBV2 with TRBJ1-5; D is uncertain. Germline V gives CDR1 SNHLY, CDR2 FYNNEI. This CDR3 spans 13 amino acids. With 4 bases removed from V and 4 bases from J, the gap between germline ends came to 8 bases. The DNA for the CDR3 is TGTGCCAGCAGTGGAAACAGAAATCAGCCCCAGCATTTT. Its translation is CASSGNRNQPQHF.

This clone has only one observation. The genes are TRBV30 and TRBJ2-7, with a weak D call TRBD2 (5 bases). V lost 4 bases and J 4 bases, leaving 11 bases between the germline ends. The germline V gene has CDR1 GTSNPN and CDR2 SVGIG (reference sequence). The CDR3 is made up of 12 amino acids. The CDR3 is CAWIGEGYEQYF. In DNA form, the CDR3 reads TGTGCCTGGATCGGCGAGGGATACGAGCAGTACTTC.

The rearrangement joins TRBV10-1 to TRBJ1-5; 7 bases map to TRBD1. This CDR3 has 14 residues. Germline V gene data show CDR1 as WNHNN and CDR2 as SYGVQD (reference sequence). V dropped 4 bases and J dropped 2; count of bases not matched to a gene: 2. This CDR3 is CASSVDRGNQPQHF. CDR3 in DNA: TGCGCCAGCAGTGTAGACAGGGGCAATCAGCCCCAGCATTTT.

The chain recombines TRBV7-9 with TRBJ1-2; 10 bases are shared with TRBD1. The CDR3 length is 15 residues. Germline trimming cut 5 bases from V and 4 bases from J; bases unmatched to any gene: 7. The V gene's germline CDR1 is SEHNR and CDR2 FQNEAQ (reference sequence). This CDR3 reads CASSQRDRGTYGYTF. CDR3 DNA sequence: TGTGCCAGCAGCCAACGGGACAGGGGAACCTATGGCTACACCTTC.

The chain employs TRBV5-1 and TRBJ2-7; 9 bases are a match to TRBD1. Germline V gene lookup returns CDR1 SGHRS and CDR2 YFSETQ. The junction had 5 bases not matched to a gene; V was cut back by 4 bases and J by 6 bases. This CDR3 region has 13 residues. CDR3 in amino acids: CASSDLDRGEQYF. The CDR3 DNA reads as TGCGCCAGCAGCGATCTGGACAGGGGCGAGCAGTACTTC.

The genes are TRBV28 and TRBJ1-2; 7 bases match TRBD1. Germline V CDR1 and CDR2: MDHEN, SYDVKM. The CDR3 runs 13 residues. J lost 8 bases, V lost 3 bases, and 6 bases had no gene match. In DNA form, the CDR3 reads TGTGCCAGCAGTTTCGTACAGGGGTTGGGCTACACCTTC. This codes for CASSFVQGLGYTF.

This clone was found once. J is TRBJ2-5 and V is TRBV3-1 (or the pseudogene TRBV3-2); D gene unclear. Trimming shortened V by 3 bases and J by 1 base, and 15 bases separated the two germline ends. Germline V lookup: CDR1 LGHDT, CDR2 YNNKEL (reference sequence). The CDR3 totals 16 residues. As DNA, the CDR3 is TGTGCCAGCAGCCAGCCGTTCCAGGAAACCCAAGAGACCCAGTACTTC. Protein product: CASSQPFQETQETQYF.

The chain links TRBV3-1 (or the pseudogene TRBV3-2) to TRBJ1-1; 8 nucleotides match TRBD1. Germline CDR1 and CDR2: LGHDT and YNNKEL (reference sequence). V was pared by 4 bases and J by 5 bases, with 6 bases of the junction left unmatched. This CDR3 is built from 14 residues. CDR3 sequence: CASSPRDRQTEAFF. DNA for the CDR3: TGTGCCAGCAGCCCCCGGGACAGGCAAACTGAAGCTTTCTTT.

The genes are TRBV4-3 and TRBJ2-1, with D perhaps TRBD1 (5 bases). The CDR3 extends over 15 amino acids. Germline V CDR1 and CDR2: LGHNA, YSLEER. Trimming took 4 bases from V and 5 from J, leaving 15 bases between them. CDR3 DNA: TGCGCCAGCAGCCGGATCTCCGTAGGGGACAATGAGCAGTTCTTC. Translated: CASSRISVGDNEQFF.

The rearrangement joins TRBV24-1 to TRBJ2-7; weak D call: TRBD2 (7 bases). Germline V gene sequence: CDR1 KGHDR, CDR2 SFDVKD. The CDR3 consists of 17 residues. V dropped 10 bases and J dropped 0 bases, with 24 bases sitting between them. CDR3 nucleotide sequence: TGTGCCACACCTGGGGGGGGCCGGGATGAGAGCTCCTACGAGCAGTACTTC. Amino acids: CATPGGGRDESSYEQYF.

This chain links TRBV21-1 with TRBJ2-4; the table gives TRBD2 as D, unverified against the DNA. TRBV21-1 has pseudogene status. The CDR3 is 14 residues long. CDR3: CASCRSGGKNIQYF. DNA of the CDR3: TGTGCCAGCTGCCGATCGGGGGGCAAAAACATTCAGTACTTC.

The chain has TRBV7-3 and TRBJ2-7, with 7 bases lining up with TRBD1. The germline gives CDR1 SGHTA, CDR2 FQGTGA. This CDR3 comprises 13 residues. Losses at the gene ends were 8 bases for V and 3 bases for J; bases not matched to a gene: 7. The CDR3 loop reads CASSPGTDYEQYF. The CDR3 DNA reads as TGTGCCAGCTCGCCCGGGACAGACTACGAGCAGTACTTC.

The rearrangement links TRBV18 to TRBJ2-3, with TRBD1 matching over 7 bases. Germline trimming cut 6 bases from V and 2 bases from J; bases unmatched to any gene: 8. The germline CDR1 and CDR2 sequences are KGHSH and LQKENI. The CDR3 totals 15 residues. CDR3: CASSARTGLTDTQYF. The CDR3 coding sequence is TGTGCCAGCTCCGCCCGGACAGGACTCACAGATACGCAGTATTTT.

The V and J genes are TRBV6-2 or TRBV6-3 and TRBJ2-7; TRBD1 matches at 8 bases. The CDR3 runs 15 residues. The germline CDR1 and CDR2 sequences are MNHEY and SVGEGT. J lost 5 bases, V lost 0 bases, and 6 bases had no gene match. CDR3: CASSYSQGAFNEQYV. The CDR3, as DNA: TGTGCCAGCAGTTACTCCCAGGGGGCGTTCAACGAGCAGTACGTC.

The V call is TRBV29-1, the J call TRBJ1-1; D is possibly TRBD1 (5 bases). Trimming stripped 4 bases from V and 1 base from J, with 16 bases between. The CDR3 is 15 amino acids. CDR1 is SQVTM and CDR2 is ANQGSEA in the germline V gene. CDR3 residues: CSVGGGANSNTEAFF. The CDR3 nucleotides read TGCAGCGTTGGCGGGGGTGCGAATTCGAACACTGAAGCTTTCTTT.

V usage is TRBV9 and J usage is TRBJ1-1; 7 nucleotides match TRBD1. Germline V gene sequence: CDR1 SGDLS, CDR2 YYNGEE. The CDR3 spans 12 residues. V shed 4 bases and J 9 bases; nucleotides not matched to a gene: 6. The CDR3: CASSLEQGKAFF. The DNA for the CDR3 is TGTGCCAGCAGCTTGGAACAGGGGAAAGCTTTCTTT. The whole variable domain, filled in from reference TRBV9 and TRBJ1-1, reads DSGVTQTPKHLITATGQRVTLRCSPRSGDLSVYWYQQSLDQGLQFLIQYYNGEERAKGNILERFSAQQFPDLHSELNLSSLELGDSALYFCASSLEQGKAFFGQGTRLTVV.